This T cell receptor (beta chain) is from a study of T cells after yellow fever vaccination. V lost 3 bases and J lost 7, with 7 bases in between. The CDR3 length is 12 residues. Germline V gene sequence: CDR1 MNHEY, CDR2 SVGEGT. A single record per CDR3 protein comes from TCRdb applying MiXCR to the 5' RACE reads. Of roughly 330,000 distinct CDR3 sequences in the sample, 3% to 4.5% were seen once. The origin of this receptor is a young man who received the YFV17D yellow fever vaccine. The chain couples TRBV6-2 or TRBV6-3 to TRBJ2-1; D not resolved. This specimen was PBMCs, taken 5 days after the yellow fever booster vaccination. CDR3 sequence: CASSYNENEQFF. The CDR3 nucleotides are TGTGCCAGCAGTTATAACGAAAATGAGCAGTTCTTC.